One TCR beta chain is described in this entry. Its antigen is still unknown. The assay was immunoSEQ multiplex PCR, and TCRdb's table has in-frame clones only and misses some. The repertoire holds hundreds of thousands of clones, 67% seen once, with about 5.9% in the top ten. The entry originates in a study of cytotoxic CD8 clonotypes in ibrutinib-treated CLL. Study summary: Samples had a mean of nearly 260,000 productive templates and around 89,000 productive rearrangements.

Findings and limits, study-wide: Clonality rose at ibrutinib response, held steady in sustained remission, and fell toward baseline at progression.

The source was PBMCs, collected after 36 months of ibrutinib treatment. This clonotype was sampled from a human donor with chronic lymphocytic leukemia.

The CDR3 nucleotides are TGTGCCAGCAGTGTTACTTTATCTAGCACAGATACGCAGTATTTT. It is translated as CASSVTLSSTDTQYF. This chain connects TRBV6-1 to TRBJ2-3; no reliable D call. Germline V gives CDR1 MNHNS, CDR2 SASEGT. The CDR3 covers 15 residues. V gave up 4 bases and J gave up 0 bases, with 11 bases separating them.